These T cell receptor beta chains were read from a single sample in a study of human T cells and chemical hapten exposure. From the RACE reads, TCRdb called clonotypes with MiXCR, one entry per CDR3 protein. The profile shows some 110,000 distinct CDR3 sequences, about 12% of them singletons. The input for sequencing was whole blood, taken in connection with sensitization to the hapten diphenylcyclopropenone (DPC). Receptor source: a woman aged 45 to 65 with alopecia areata. Some clones in this sample may be carry-over from other donors' samples. Both conserved end residues are part of each CDR3. A D gene is named only where the DNA matches it firmly. Not every row has a clone size; where given, it reads once, few, many or a size class.

many TRBJ1-1 TRBD1 TRBV28 CASSVGTGWGVTEAFF TGTGCCAGCAGTGTTGGGACAGGGTGGGGGGTAACTGAAGCTTTCTTT
. TRBJ2-5 . TRBV29-1 CSVERGLGRETQYF TGCAGCGTTGAGAGGGGGTTGGGTAGGGAGACCCAGTACTTC
few TRBJ2-3 . TRBV27 CASRQQGADTQYF TGTGCCAGCAGACAACAGGGTGCAGATACGCAGTATTTT
many TRBJ2-3 . TRBV11-2 CASSLMRDSTDTQYF TGTGCCAGCAGCTTAATGCGGGACAGCACAGATACGCAGTATTTT
. TRBJ1-2 . TRBV29-1 CSVEVVGGNRGYGYTF TGCAGCGTTGAAGTGGTAGGCGGTAACCGGGGCTATGGCTACACCTTC
. TRBJ2-7 TRBD1 TRBV7-4 CASSFYRTGDYSYEQYF TGTGCCAGCAGCTTCTACCGGACAGGTGACTACTCCTACGAGCAGTACTTC
few TRBJ1-1 . TRBV18 CASSPRVFESAFF TGTGCCAGCTCACCACGTGTCTTTGAGTCGGCTTTCTTT
. TRBJ1-4 . TRBV5-6 CASRRANRPLTEKLFF TGTGCCAGCAGGCGAGCGAACAGGCCACTTACGGAAAAACTGTTTTTT
many TRBJ1-1 TRBD1 TRBV29-1 CSVALTGGTEAFF TGCAGCGTTGCATTAACAGGGGGCACTGAAGCTTTCTTT
many TRBJ2-1 TRBD2 TRBV5-1 CASSPRLAELRNEQFF TGCGCCAGCAGCCCACGACTAGCGGAGTTGAGGAATGAGCAGTTCTTC
. TRBJ1-1 . TRBV12-3/TRBV12-4 CASRPPGPEAFF TGTGCCAGCCGGCCCCCGGGACCTGAAGCTTTCTTT
many TRBJ2-4 TRBD1 TRBV9 CASSEGQGYKNIQYF TGTGCCAGCAGCGAGGGACAGGGGTACAAAAACATTCAGTACTTC
many TRBJ2-3 TRBD2 TRBV20-1 CSARGDWAGGSTDTQYF TGCAGTGCTAGAGGCGACTGGGCGGGAGGGAGCACAGATACGCAGTATTTT
. TRBJ2-2 . TRBV6-2/TRBV6-3 CASSYDSAYTGELFF TGTGCCAGCAGTTACGATTCGGCCTACACCGGGGAGCTGTTTTTT
. TRBJ2-7 TRBD2 TRBV4-1 CASSPTSGGDLEQYF TGCGCCAGCAGCCCTACTAGCGGGGGGGACTTAGAGCAGTACTTC
few TRBJ2-5 . TRBV11-2 CASSSGAGGYLTQYF TGTGCCAGCAGCTCCGGGGCGGGCGGCTACTTGACCCAGTACTTC
. TRBJ2-3 . TRBV28 CASSFGGGLTDTQYF TGTGCCAGCAGTTTCGGCGGGGGCTTGACAGATACGCAGTATTTT
. TRBJ2-5 . TRBV29-1 CSVDEGKETQYF TGCAGCGTTGATGAGGGGAAAGAGACCCAGTACTTC
. TRBJ1-1 . TRBV11-2 CASSPPYQAEAFF TGTGCCAGCAGCCCCCCTTACCAGGCTGAAGCTTTCTTT
. TRBJ1-2 TRBD1 TRBV28 CASSSTGGYGYTF TGTGCCAGCAGTTCGACAGGGGGCTACGGCTACACCTTC
many TRBJ2-5 TRBD2 TRBV20-1 CSASLTSGGARTQYF TGCAGTGCTAGCCTGACTAGCGGGGGAGCCAGGACCCAGTACTTC
few TRBJ2-1 . TRBV6-5 CASSFTGVEQFF TGTGCCAGCAGTTTTACGGGGGTAGAGCAGTTCTTC
. TRBJ2-3 . TRBV20-1 CSFQPGPIKTDTQYF TGCAGCTTTCAGCCCGGACCGATTAAGACAGATACGCAGTATTTT
. TRBJ1-3 . TRBV4-1 CASSPQYRVGNTIYF TGCGCCAGCAGCCCTCAATACAGGGTCGGAAACACCATATATTTT
few TRBJ2-7 TRBD2 TRBV20-1 CSASGTGGRAREQYF TGCAGTGCTTCCGGTACGGGAGGGAGGGCCCGCGAGCAGTACTTC
. TRBJ2-3 . TRBV29-1 CSVTPGNGDTQYF TGCAGCGTGACCCCAGGTAACGGCGATACGCAGTATTTT
. TRBJ2-1 TRBD2 TRBV19 CASSAGEGNEQFF TGTGCCAGTAGTGCGGGAGAGGGCAATGAGCAGTTCTTC
many TRBJ2-7 TRBD1 TRBV28 CASTSTGFGEQYF TGTGCCAGCACCTCGACAGGGTTCGGGGAGCAGTACTTC
many TRBJ2-2 . TRBV5-1 CASSSYSGPTGELFF TGCGCCAGCAGCTCCTATAGCGGCCCGACCGGGGAGCTGTTTTTT
few TRBJ2-5 . TRBV5-1 CASSGTGTMGETQYF TGCGCCAGCAGCGGGACCGGGACAATGGGAGAGACCCAGTACTTC
. TRBJ2-1 . TRBV10-2 CASSGPSSYNEQFF TGCGCCAGCAGTGGACCGAGCTCCTACAATGAGCAGTTCTTC
. TRBJ2-2 . TRBV11-2 CASQIRGGLNTGELFF TGTGCCAGCCAAATACGGGGTGGTCTGAACACCGGGGAGCTGTTTTTT
many TRBJ2-7 . TRBV29-1 CSVRPGQNTYEQYF TGCAGCGTTCGGCCCGGACAGAACACCTACGAGCAGTACTTC
many TRBJ2-2 . TRBV29-1 CSVVGGTGELFF TGCAGCGTCGTCGGTGGCACCGGGGAGCTGTTTTTT
many TRBJ1-4 TRBD1 TRBV20-1 CSAPGQPTTNEKLFF TGCAGTGCCCCGGGACAGCCAACAACTAATGAAAAACTGTTTTTT
few TRBJ1-2 . TRBV4-1 CAGSKGPNYGYTF TGCGCCGGATCAAAGGGACCTAACTATGGCTACACCTTC
. TRBJ1-1 . TRBV4-3 CASSQDQGQAFF TGCGCCAGCAGCCAAGATCAGGGCCAAGCTTTCTTT
few TRBJ1-2 . TRBV20-1 CSARGQVYGYTF TGCAGTGCTAGAGGACAGGTCTATGGCTACACCTTC
. TRBJ1-4 . TRBV4-2 CASSQDRFQVGGEKLFF TGTGCCAGCAGCCAAGATCGGTTCCAGGTTGGGGGTGAAAAACTGTTTTTT
. TRBJ1-3 . TRBV7-2 CASSPVTSGNTIYF TGTGCCAGCAGCCCAGTGACCTCTGGAAACACCATATATTTT
. TRBJ2-1 . TRBV11-2 CASSLAGGSDDEQFF TGTGCCAGCAGCTTAGCAGGGGGGTCCGATGATGAGCAGTTCTTC
. TRBJ1-4 . TRBV6-5 CASSYEGGGGGLFF TGTGCCAGCAGTTACGAGGGTGGCGGCGGGGGACTGTTTTTT
. TRBJ2-1 . TRBV7-2 CASSSGPNNEQFF TGTGCCAGCAGCTCTGGACCAAACAATGAGCAGTTCTTC
. TRBJ2-3 TRBD2 TRBV5-1 CASSLGLASDTQYF TGCGCCAGCAGCTTGGGACTAGCTTCAGATACGCAGTATTTT
. TRBJ2-2 . TRBV7-6 CASSPRVNTGELFF TGTGCCAGCAGCCCCCGGGTGAACACCGGGGAGCTGTTTTTT
many TRBJ2-1 . TRBV7-9 CASNRVWSRYNEQFF TGTGCCAGCAACCGCGTGTGGTCCCGCTACAATGAGCAGTTCTTC
. TRBJ2-1 . TRBV10-1 CASRPDLGAGVRNEQLF TGCGCCAGCAGGCCGGACCTCGGGGCGGGCGTCCGCAATGAGCAGTTATTC
many TRBJ1-3 . TRBV12-3/TRBV12-4 CATATGNTIYF TGTGCCACAGCGACGGGAAACACCATATATTTT
few TRBJ2-1 . TRBV6-2/TRBV6-3 CASSPDRDNEQFF TGTGCCAGCAGTCCCGACCGAGACAATGAGCAGTTCTTC
few TRBJ1-2 . TRBV18 CASSPRLGGETYGYTF TGTGCCAGCTCACCACGATTAGGTGGAGAGACCTATGGCTACACCTTC
. TRBJ1-1 TRBD1 TRBV28 CASSSSGTGWGTEAFF TGTGCCAGCAGTTCTTCCGGGACAGGGTGGGGGACTGAAGCTTTCTTT
. TRBJ1-1 . TRBV6-5 CASSYMGTTNTEAFF TGTGCCAGCAGTTACATGGGCACAACTAACACTGAAGCTTTCTTT